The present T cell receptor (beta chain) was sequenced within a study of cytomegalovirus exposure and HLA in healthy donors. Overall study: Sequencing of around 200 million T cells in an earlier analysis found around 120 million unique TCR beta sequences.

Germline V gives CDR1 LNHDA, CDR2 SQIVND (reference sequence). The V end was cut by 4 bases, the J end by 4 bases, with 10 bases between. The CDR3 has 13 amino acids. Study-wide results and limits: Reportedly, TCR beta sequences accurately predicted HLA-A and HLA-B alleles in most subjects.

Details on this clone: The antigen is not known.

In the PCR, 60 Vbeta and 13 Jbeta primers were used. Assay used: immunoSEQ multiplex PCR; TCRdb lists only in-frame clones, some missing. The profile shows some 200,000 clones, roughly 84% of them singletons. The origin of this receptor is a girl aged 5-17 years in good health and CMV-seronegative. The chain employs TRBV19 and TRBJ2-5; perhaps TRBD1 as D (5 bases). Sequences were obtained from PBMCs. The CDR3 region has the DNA TGTGCCAGTAGTACCCAGGGTCGAGAGACCCAGTACTTC. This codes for CASSTQGRETQYF.